These 17 T cell receptor beta chains came from one sample sequenced in a study of T cells in Graves' hyperthyroidism and ophthalmopathy. Amplification yielded TCR beta CDR3 regions, with RNA transcripts as the source. The HTBI set primed first-round TCR CDR3 RT-PCR. TCRdb re-derived calls from the multiplex PCR reads in MiXCR, one entry per CDR3 protein. Found here are hundreds of thousands of distinct CDR3 sequences, around 20% of them singletons; the top ten hold around two thirds. The sequenced sample was blood. These receptors were obtained from a young man with Graves' ophthalmopathy.

This clonotype has ten or more counts. The CDR3 nucleotides read TGTGCCAGCAGCGTAGGAGGAACTAGCGGGAGATACAATGAGCAGTTCTTC. This gives the protein CASSVGGTSGRYNEQFF. This chain links TRBV9 with TRBJ2-1; 11 nucleotides align to TRBD2. CDR1 SGDLS and CDR2 YYNGEE come from the germline V gene. The CDR3 has 17 residues. V shed 0 bases and J 4 bases; nucleotides not matched to a gene: 6. Full variable domain (missing parts from reference TRBV9 and TRBJ2-1): DSGVTQTPKHLITATGQRVTLRCSPRSGDLSVYWYQQSLDQGLQFLIQYYNGEERAKGNILERFSAQQFPDLHSELNLSSLELGDSALYFCASSVGGTSGRYNEQFFGPGTRLTVL.

Ten or more counts support this clonotype. V and J are TRBV29-1 and TRBJ1-1; D gene unclear. The CDR3 covers 11 residues. Trimming took off 4 bases at V and 3 bases at J, with 6 bases between the two ends. Germline assignment: CDR1 SQVTM and CDR2 ANQGSEA. The CDR3 spells CSVVRDTEAFF. CDR3 bases: TGCAGCGTTGTTCGGGACACTGAAGCTTTCTTT.

The chain combines TRBV11-1 with TRBJ2-1; TRBD2 matches at 10 bases. The CDR3 consists of 19 residues. Looked up from germline, CDR1 is SGHAT and CDR2 is FQDESV (reference sequence). V lost 5 bases to trimming and J lost 4 bases; unmatched junction nucleotides: 17. The CDR3 DNA reads TGTGCCAGCAGCCAAGCTCAGGGAGAGCGGGAGGGCCGATACAATGAGCAGTTCTTC. This codes for CASSQAQGEREGRYNEQFF.

This clonotype was seen a few times. V is TRBV5-6 and J is TRBJ2-7; possible D gene TRBD2, 5 bases. V was shortened by 0 bases and J by 3 bases, with 13 bases between the two germline ends. CDR1 is SGHDT and CDR2 is YYEEEE in the germline V gene. The CDR3 sequence is 15 residues long. The CDR3 region is CASSLARERNYEQYF. Here the CDR3 DNA reads TGTGCCAGCAGCTTGGCCCGGGAAAGGAACTACGAGCAGTACTTC.

There are many counts of this clonotype. This rearrangement joins TRBV3-1 to TRBJ2-1; perhaps TRBD1 as D (8 bases). Trimming removed 2 bases at V and 11 bases at J, with 22 bases between. This CDR3 is built from 16 residues. Germline CDR1 is LGHDT and CDR2 is YNNKEL (reference sequence). The DNA for the CDR3 is TGTGCCAGCAGCCAATTTGGGGGGGGAGACAGGGGCCAGCAGTTCTTC. The encoded protein is CASSQFGGGDRGQQFF.

CDR3 bases: TGTGCCAGCAGCTTGGGTGGTTTGATGGCCACTGAAGCTTTCTTT. It translates to CASSLGGLMATEAFF. The chain links TRBV5-4 to TRBJ1-1; D gene ambiguous. Per germline, CDR1 SGHNT and CDR2 YYREEE (reference sequence). V lost 0 bases and J 4 bases, leaving 13 bases between the germline ends. The CDR3 loop spans 15 amino acids.

This clonotype was seen only a few times. This chain connects TRBV5-6 to TRBJ2-1, with 11 bases fitting TRBD2. CDR3 length equals 15 residues. Germline values: CDR1 SGHDT, CDR2 YYEEEE. After removal of 3 bases from V and 3 bases from J, the junction contained 2 bases not matched to a gene. For the CDR3, the DNA is TGTGCCAGCAGCTCGGGACTAGCGGTCTACAATGAGCAGTTCTTC. It specifies CASSSGLAVYNEQFF.

This clonotype was seen many times. V and J are TRBV2 and TRBJ1-1; maybe TRBD1 (6 bases). The length of the CDR3 is 14 residues. The V gene lost 9 bases and the J gene lost 2 bases, with 16 bases spanning the gap. Germline assignment: CDR1 SNHLY and CDR2 FYNNEI. CDR3 residues: CARSIGRGNTEAFF. The CDR3 bases are TGTGCCAGATCCATTGGCAGGGGAAACACTGAAGCTTTCTTT.

The rearrangement uses TRBV5-1 and TRBJ1-1; D not resolved. This CDR3 comprises 15 residues. CDR1 and CDR2 (germline): SGHRS, YFSETQ. Trimming left V 0 bases short and J 1 base short, with 10 bases between. The CDR3 protein is CASSLDGGRNTEAFF. The CDR3, as DNA: TGCGCCAGCAGCTTGGATGGAGGCAGGAACACTGAAGCTTTCTTT. The whole variable domain, filled in from reference TRBV5-1 and TRBJ1-1, reads KAGVTQTPRYLIKTRGQQVTLSCSPISGHRSVSWYQQTPGQGLQFLFEYFSETQRNKGNFPGRFSGRQFSNSRSEMNVSTLELGDSALYLCASSLDGGRNTEAFFGQGTRLTVV.

This chain uses TRBV7-2 with TRBJ2-3; D gene ambiguous. The germline V gene encodes CDR1 SGHTA and CDR2 FQGNSA. Trimming left V 6 bases short and J 0 bases short, with 13 bases between. This CDR3 has 15 amino acids. The CDR3 is CASSLDRPSTDTQYF. CDR3 coding DNA: TGTGCCAGCAGTCTAGACCGACCTAGCACAGATACGCAGTATTTT.

This clonotype has a handful of counts. The V call is TRBV5-1, the J call TRBJ2-7; TRBD2 aligns across 7 bases. CDR1 is SGHRS and CDR2 is YFSETQ in the germline V gene. The J segment lost 6 bases and the V segment lost 7 bases, leaving 13 bases of the junction unmatched. The CDR3 sequence is 14 residues long. CDR3 bases: TGCGCCAGCTCTCCAAGAACTAGCGCCCTCGAGCAGTACTTC. Amino acid sequence: CASSPRTSALEQYF.

The genes are TRBV12-3 or TRBV12-4 and TRBJ1-4; D is ambiguous. The CDR3 totals 15 residues. Trimming took off 0 bases at V and 10 bases at J, with 15 bases between the two ends. The CDR3 region is CASSLALDGPGKLFF. CDR3 nucleotide sequence: TGTGCCAGCAGTTTAGCGCTCGACGGTCCGGGAAAACTGTTTTTT.

The genes are TRBV30 and TRBJ2-6, with TRBD2 matching 8 bases. Germline V CDR1 and CDR2: GTSNPN, SVGIG (reference sequence). The CDR3 loop spans 18 amino acids. After removal of 5 bases from V and 2 bases from J, the junction contained 14 bases not matched to a gene. The CDR3: CAWGRRGSGMAGANVLTF. CDR3 bases: TGTGCCTGGGGCCGCAGGGGTAGCGGGATGGCTGGGGCCAACGTCCTGACTTTC.

The chain combines TRBV2 with TRBJ2-3; no firm D call. Near its end, the DNA agrees better with TRBJ1-5, so the J call may be wrong. This CDR3 has 11 residues. The V gene's germline CDR1 is SNHLY and CDR2 FYNNEI. CDR3: CASRLSDTQHF. The CDR3 bases are TGTGCCAGCAGACTTTCAGATACGCAGCATTTT.

This clonotype came up a few times. The chain has TRBV29-1 and TRBJ2-3; D may be TRBD1 (8 bases). This CDR3 region has 15 residues. Germline lookup yields CDR1 SQVTM and CDR2 ANQGSEA. Trimming cost V 4 bases and J 6 bases, with 20 bases left between them. The CDR3, as DNA: TGCAGCGTTGGAAACAGGGGGGGGGGGGAGGATACGCAGTATTTT. Its protein is CSVGNRGGGEDTQYF.

The chain uses TRBV11-1 and TRBJ1-6; the D gene is possibly TRBD1 (5 bases). Germline CDR1 and CDR2: SGHAT and FQDESV (reference sequence). The CDR3 runs 17 residues. The V and J ends lost 4 bases and 0 bases respectively, with 13 bases between them. The chain's CDR3 is CASSSRDASSYNSPLHF. The CDR3 DNA is TGTGCCAGCAGCTCCCGGGACGCGAGCTCCTATAATTCACCCCTCCACTTT.

The chain combines TRBV6-1 with TRBJ1-3, with 7 bases fitting TRBD1. The length of the CDR3 is 15 residues. Trimming removed 6 bases from V and 0 bases from J; junction bases left unmatched: 5. Germline V CDR1 and CDR2: MNHNS, SASEGT. CDR3 sequence: CASRGTANSGNTIYF. The DNA of the CDR3 is TGTGCCAGCAGAGGGACAGCTAACTCTGGAAACACCATATATTTT.